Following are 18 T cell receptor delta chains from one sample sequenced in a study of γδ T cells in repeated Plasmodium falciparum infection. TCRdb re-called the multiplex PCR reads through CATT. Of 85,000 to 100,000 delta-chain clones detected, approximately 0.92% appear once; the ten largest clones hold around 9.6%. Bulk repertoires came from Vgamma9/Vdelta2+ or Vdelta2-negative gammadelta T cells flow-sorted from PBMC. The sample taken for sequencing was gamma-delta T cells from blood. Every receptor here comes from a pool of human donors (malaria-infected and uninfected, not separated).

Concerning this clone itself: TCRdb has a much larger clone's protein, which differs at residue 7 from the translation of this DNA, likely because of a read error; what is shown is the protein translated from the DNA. The CDR3 sequence is CACDLMATDKLIF. The CDR3 DNA is TGTGCCTGTGACCTAATGGCGACCGATAAACTCATCTTT. The V gene is TRDV2, the J gene TRDJ1, with unresolved D. The V gene's germline CDR1 is GEAIGNYY and CDR2 EKD. The CDR3 consists of 13 residues. V was shortened by 3 bases and J by 2 bases, with 9 bases between the two germline ends.

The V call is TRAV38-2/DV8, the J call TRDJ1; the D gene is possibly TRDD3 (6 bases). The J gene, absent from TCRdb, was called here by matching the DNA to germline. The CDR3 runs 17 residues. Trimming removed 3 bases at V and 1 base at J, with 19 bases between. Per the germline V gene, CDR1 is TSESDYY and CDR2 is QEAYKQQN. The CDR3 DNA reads TGTGCTTATAGGACTTCTCTTACTGGGATGGGCACCGATAAACTCATCTTT. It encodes CAYRTSLTGMGTDKLIF.

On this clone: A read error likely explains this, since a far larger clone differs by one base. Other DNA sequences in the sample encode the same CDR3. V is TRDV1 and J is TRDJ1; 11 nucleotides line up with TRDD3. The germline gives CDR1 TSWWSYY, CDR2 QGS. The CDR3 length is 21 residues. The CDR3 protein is CALAREPQYWGIEERTDKLIF. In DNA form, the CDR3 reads TGTGCTCTTGCGCGCGAGCCTCAGTACTGGGGGATAGAAGAGAGGACCGATAAGCTCATCTTT.

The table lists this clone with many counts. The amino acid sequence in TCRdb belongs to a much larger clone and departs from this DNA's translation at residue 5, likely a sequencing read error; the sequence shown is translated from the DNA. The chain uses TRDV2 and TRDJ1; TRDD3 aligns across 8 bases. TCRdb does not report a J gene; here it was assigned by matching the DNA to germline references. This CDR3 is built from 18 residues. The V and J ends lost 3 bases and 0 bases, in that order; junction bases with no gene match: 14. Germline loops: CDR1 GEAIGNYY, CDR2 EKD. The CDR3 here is CACDAVSGYAGYTDKLIF. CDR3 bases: TGTGCCTGTGACGCCGTCTCGGGATACGCGGGGTACACCGATAAACTCATCTTT.

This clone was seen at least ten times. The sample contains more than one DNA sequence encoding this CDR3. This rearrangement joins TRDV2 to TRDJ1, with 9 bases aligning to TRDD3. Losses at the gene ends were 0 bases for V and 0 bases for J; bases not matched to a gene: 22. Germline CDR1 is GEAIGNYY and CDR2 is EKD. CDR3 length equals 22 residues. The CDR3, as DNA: TGTGCCTGTGACACCGGCTTGGACTGGGGGACACATCCCTCCGTGTACACCGATAAACTCATCTTT. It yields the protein CACDTGLDWGTHPSVYTDKLIF.

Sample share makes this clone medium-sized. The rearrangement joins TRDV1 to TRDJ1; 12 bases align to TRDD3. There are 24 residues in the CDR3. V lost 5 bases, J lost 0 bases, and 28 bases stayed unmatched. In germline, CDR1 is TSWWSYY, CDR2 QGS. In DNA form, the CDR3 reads TGTGCTCTTGGGCCACCCCCTCCTTCCTCCACCTCCTACTGGGGGATACACTACACCGATAAACTCATCTTT. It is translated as CALGPPPPSSTSYWGIHYTDKLIF.

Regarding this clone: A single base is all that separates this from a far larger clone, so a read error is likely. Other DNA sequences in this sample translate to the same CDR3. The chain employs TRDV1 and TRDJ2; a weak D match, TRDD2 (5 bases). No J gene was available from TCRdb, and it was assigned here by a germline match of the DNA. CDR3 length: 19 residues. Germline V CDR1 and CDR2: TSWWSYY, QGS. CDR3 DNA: TGTGCTCTTGGGGAAAAATCGGCCTTCACTCAGCGGATGACAGCGCAACTCTTCTTT. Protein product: CALGEKSAFTQRMTAQLFF.

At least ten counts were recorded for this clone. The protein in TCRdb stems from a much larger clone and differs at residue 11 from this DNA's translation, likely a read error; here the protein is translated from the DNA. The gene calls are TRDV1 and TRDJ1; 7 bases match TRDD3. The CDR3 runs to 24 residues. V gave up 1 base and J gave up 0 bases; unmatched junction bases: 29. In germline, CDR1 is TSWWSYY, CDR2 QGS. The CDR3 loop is CALGERGNLRLSSGGIHYTDKLIF. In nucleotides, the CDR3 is TGTGCTCTTGGGGAACGGGGAAATCTACGCCTTTCTTCCGGGGGGATCCACTACACCGATAAACTCATCTTT.

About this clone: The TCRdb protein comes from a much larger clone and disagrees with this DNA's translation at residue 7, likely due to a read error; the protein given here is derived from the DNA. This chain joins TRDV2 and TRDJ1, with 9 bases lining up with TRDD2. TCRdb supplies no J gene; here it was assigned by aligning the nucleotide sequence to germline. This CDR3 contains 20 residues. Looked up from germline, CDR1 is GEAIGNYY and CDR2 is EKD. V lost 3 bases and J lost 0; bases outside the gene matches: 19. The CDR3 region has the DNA TGTGCCTGTGACGCGCCTAGGGCCTTCCTACGTAAGAGGTACACCGATAAACTCATCTTT. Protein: CACDAPRAFLRKRYTDKLIF.

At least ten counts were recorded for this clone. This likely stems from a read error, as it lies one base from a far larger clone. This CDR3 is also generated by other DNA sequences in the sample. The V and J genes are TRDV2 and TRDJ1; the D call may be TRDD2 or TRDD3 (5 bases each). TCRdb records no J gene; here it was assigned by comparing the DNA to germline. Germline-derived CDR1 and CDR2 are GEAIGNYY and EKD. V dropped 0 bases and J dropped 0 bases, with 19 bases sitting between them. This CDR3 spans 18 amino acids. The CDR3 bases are TGTGCCTGTGACACCGTCCTAAGGGGGGCCGCGTACACCGATAAACTCATCTTT. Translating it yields CACDTVLRGAAYTDKLIF.

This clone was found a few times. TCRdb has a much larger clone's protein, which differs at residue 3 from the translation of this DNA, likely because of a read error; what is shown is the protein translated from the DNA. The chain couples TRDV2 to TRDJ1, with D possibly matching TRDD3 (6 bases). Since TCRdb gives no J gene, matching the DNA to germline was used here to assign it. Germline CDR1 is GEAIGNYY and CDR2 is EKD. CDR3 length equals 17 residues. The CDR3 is CARDGVGMNPYTDKLIF. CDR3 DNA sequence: TGTGCCCGTGACGGAGTGGGGATGAACCCGTACACCGATAAACTCATCTTT.

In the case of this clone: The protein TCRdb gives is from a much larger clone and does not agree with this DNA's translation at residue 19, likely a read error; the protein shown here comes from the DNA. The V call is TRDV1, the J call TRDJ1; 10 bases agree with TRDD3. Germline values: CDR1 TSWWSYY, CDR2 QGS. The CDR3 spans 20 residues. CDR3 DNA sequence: TGTGCTCTTGGGGAACTAGACGGGGGGGATACGCCCGACTACACCGATAAACTCACCTTT. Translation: CALGELDGGDTPDYTDKLTF.

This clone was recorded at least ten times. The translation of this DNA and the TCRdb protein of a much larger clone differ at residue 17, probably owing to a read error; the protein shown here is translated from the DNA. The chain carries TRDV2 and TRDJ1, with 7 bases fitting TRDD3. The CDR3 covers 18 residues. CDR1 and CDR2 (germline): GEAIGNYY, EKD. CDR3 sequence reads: CACEPLSTGVGYTDKLTF. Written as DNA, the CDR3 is TGTGCCTGTGAGCCCCTCTCTACTGGGGTCGGGTACACCGATAAACTCACCTTT.

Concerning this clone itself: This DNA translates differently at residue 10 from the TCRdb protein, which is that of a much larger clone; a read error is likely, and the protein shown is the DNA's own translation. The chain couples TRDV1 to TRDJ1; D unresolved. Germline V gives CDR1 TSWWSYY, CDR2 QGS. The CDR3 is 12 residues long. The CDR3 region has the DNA TGTGCTCTTGGGGAACCAGCGCATAAACCCATCTTT. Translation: CALGEPAHKPIF.

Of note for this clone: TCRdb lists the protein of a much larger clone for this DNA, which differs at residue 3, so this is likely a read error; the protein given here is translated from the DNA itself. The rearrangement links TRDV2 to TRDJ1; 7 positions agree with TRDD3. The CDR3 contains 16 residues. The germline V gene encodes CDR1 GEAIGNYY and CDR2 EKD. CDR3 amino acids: CASDSLLGIYTDKLIF. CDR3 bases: TGTGCCAGTGACTCTCTACTGGGGATTTACACCGATAAACTCATCTTT.

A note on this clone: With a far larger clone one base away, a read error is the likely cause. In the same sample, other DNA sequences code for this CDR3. The CDR3 DNA reads as TGTGCTCTTGGGGAACTAATCCTACGTCTGGGGGGGACCGATAAACTCATTTTT. This gives the protein CALGELILRLGGTDKLIF. The chain couples TRDV1 to TRDJ1; D is perhaps TRDD3 (7 bases). The CDR3 runs to 18 residues. Germline V gene sequence: CDR1 TSWWSYY, CDR2 QGS.

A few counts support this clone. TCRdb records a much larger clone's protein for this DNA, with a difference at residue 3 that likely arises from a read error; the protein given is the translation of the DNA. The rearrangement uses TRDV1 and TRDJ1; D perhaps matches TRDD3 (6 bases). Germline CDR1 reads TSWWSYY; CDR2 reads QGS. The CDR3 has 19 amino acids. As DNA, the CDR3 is TGTGCTTTTGGGGCTTTCCTTTTGGGGGGACTACCGTACACCGATAAACTCATCTTT. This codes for CAFGAFLLGGLPYTDKLIF.

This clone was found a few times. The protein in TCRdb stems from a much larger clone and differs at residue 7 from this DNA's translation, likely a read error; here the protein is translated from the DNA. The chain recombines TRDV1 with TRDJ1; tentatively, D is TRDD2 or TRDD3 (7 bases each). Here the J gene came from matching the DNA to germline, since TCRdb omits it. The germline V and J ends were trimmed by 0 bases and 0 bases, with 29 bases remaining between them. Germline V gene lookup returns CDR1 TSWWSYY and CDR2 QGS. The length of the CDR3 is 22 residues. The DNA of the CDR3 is TGTGCTCTTGGGGAACTCGCAGGGTTTACGAATGGGGGACCTTCCTACACCGATAAACTCATCTTT. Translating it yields CALGELAGFTNGGPSYTDKLIF.